Here is one T cell receptor beta chain with its context. CDR3 size: 16 residues. V shed 0 bases and J shed 4 bases, with 14 bases lying between them. Germline loops: CDR1 LGHNA, CDR2 YSLEER. These data come from a study of blood T cell repertoires in COVID-19. As for the study in general: Sources were T cells, B-cell-depleted T cells, or PBMCs; the material itself was cDNA or gDNA.

Enrolled during active infection, Seattle patients were then followed longitudinally. As originally analysed: Reference gene primer amplification yielded estimated nucleated cell counts. This table comes from immunoSEQ multiplex PCR, and its TCRdb copy is limited to in-frame clones, with some not included. For V, J and clone size, that table is used; D and trimming come from the DNA. The table lists approximately 350,000 clones, 88% of them singletons, with about 7.3% in the top ten. This clonotype was sampled from a woman aged 70-85 years with COVID-19, enrolled during active disease. The chain joins TRBV4-3 to TRBJ2-3, with a weak D call TRBD1 (5 bases). The specimen sequenced was peripheral blood. CDR3 residues: CASSQDLPGAADTQYF. The CDR3 DNA reads TGCGCCAGCAGCCAAGATCTCCCTGGGGCAGCAGATACGCAGTATTTT.